The clone carrying this T cell receptor (beta chain) has a single count. This sample is part of a study of cytomegalovirus exposure and HLA in healthy donors. Study-level information: In an earlier analysis, almost 120 million unique TCR beta sequences were found from some 200 million T cells.

Researchers ran the PCR with 60 Vbeta and 13 Jbeta primers. Clones were sequenced by immunoSEQ multiplex PCR, and TCRdb holds only the in-frame ones, with some missing. The top ten clones hold 2.5% to 3.5% of a sample with 120,000 or so clones, roughly four fifths of them seen once. J lost 6 bases, V lost 5 bases, and 9 bases had no gene match. Germline CDR1 reads MNHEY; CDR2 reads SVGAGI. The length of the CDR3 is 14 residues. The chain combines TRBV6-5 with TRBJ1-1, with TRBD1 matching over 7 bases. The receptor was isolated from a woman aged 40 to 50 in good health and CMV-seropositive. The sample comprised PBMCs. The CDR3 loop is CASSRVGTEAEAFF. CDR3 in DNA: TGTGCCAGCAGTCGCGTAGGGACAGAGGCTGAAGCTTTCTTT.